The rows below give T cell receptor beta chains drawn from one sample of a study of T cells after yellow fever vaccination. TCRdb fed the 5' RACE reads into MiXCR, producing one record per CDR3 protein. The table lists 250,000 to 400,000 distinct CDR3 sequences, roughly 4% of them singletons. This specimen consisted of PBMCs, obtained 5 days after the yellow fever booster vaccination. These TCRs come from a man between 18 and 29 years old who received the YFV17D yellow fever vaccine. The conserved cysteine and the conserved F or W are not part of the CDR3 here. Fields, in order: V gene, J gene, CDR3 protein.

>TRBV5-4|TRBJ2-3
ASQSSQTGGGTDTQY
>TRBV9|TRBJ1-6
ASGGGMGGASPLH
>TRBV5-1|TRBJ2-3
ASSPERWFSSQY
>TRBV30|TRBJ1-1
AWRGTEYTEAF
>TRBV5-1|TRBJ2-3
ASSLRLAGGRDTDTQY
>TRBV7-9|TRBJ2-5
ASSLWGQETQY
>TRBV7-3|TRBJ2-5
ASSTGLEETQY
>TRBV7-9|TRBJ2-1
ATDSSGSYNEQF
>TRBV5-1|TRBJ2-1
ASSLAGTGEF
>TRBV21-1|TRBJ2-7
ARSTTRMTYEQY
>TRBV5-4|TRBJ2-5
ASSLGGVPTQY
>TRBV4-2|TRBJ1-4
ASSVGQGPEKLF
>TRBV7-9|TRBJ2-7
ASRWDRGRQYEQY
>TRBV19|TRBJ1-4
ASKWGADLREKLF
>TRBV21-1|TRBJ1-6
AGISGKNSPLH
>TRBV12-3/TRBV12-4|TRBJ2-3
ASRRGGEGTDTQY
>TRBV27|TRBJ1-3
ATVSPGNTIY
>TRBV5-6|TRBJ1-2
ASSLGSRAGGSGYT
>TRBV9|TRBJ2-3
ASSVGTPDTQY
>TRBV19|TRBJ2-7
ASSNALVGHEQY
>TRBV7-9|TRBJ1-2
ASSLGQGAGGYT
>TRBV7-3|TRBJ1-6
ASSLYGSYNSPLH
>TRBV20-1|TRBJ2-3
SARASHLRDTQY